The rows below give T cell receptor beta chains drawn from one sample of a study of regulatory T cells in long-lasting Graves disease. TCRdb reprocessed the multiplex PCR reads with MiXCR, giving one entry per CDR3 protein. The table records around 400,000 distinct CDR3 sequences, about 14% of them present only once. The material sequenced was peripheral blood mononuclear cells (PBMCs), taken at new diagnosis, from a patient treated with antithyroid drugs. All receptors come from a female donor with Graves disease. CDR3s include the opening cysteine and the closing phenylalanine or tryptophan. A D gene is named only where the DNA matches it firmly. The size field is filled for only some rows; it gives once, few, many or a size class.

v_call	j_call	d_call	clone_size	cdr3_nt	cdr3_aa
TRBV6-1	TRBJ2-5	NA	many	TGTGCCAGCAGGGGTAGTATTGAGACCCAGTACTTC	CASRGSIETQYF
TRBV5-1	TRBJ1-6	TRBD1	NA	TGCGCCAGCAGCTTGGATCGGACAGGGGGGTGGAATTCACCCCTCCACTTT	CASSLDRTGGWNSPLHF
TRBV4-1	TRBJ1-1	NA	many	TGCGCCAGCAGCTGGGGACGGCGGAACACTGAAGCTTTCTTT	CASSWGRRNTEAFF
TRBV27	TRBJ1-2	TRBD1	many	TGTGCCAGCAGTTTCACGGACAGGGGTGTCTATGGCTACACCTTC	CASSFTDRGVYGYTF
TRBV6-5	TRBJ2-6	NA	many	TGTGCCAGCAGTTACTCAGGTGGGGAGAGCTCTGGGGCCAACGTCCTGACTTTC	CASSYSGGESSGANVLTF
TRBV7-3	TRBJ2-5	TRBD1	many	TGTGCCAGCAGCTTGACAGGGTTCGGGACCCAGTACTTC	CASSLTGFGTQYF
TRBV28	TRBJ2-1	TRBD2	NA	TGTGCCAGCAGTTTATCAGGGGCGGGAGGGCCTCGCTCCTACAATGAGCAGTTCTTC	CASSLSGAGGPRSYNEQFF
TRBV12-3/TRBV12-4	TRBJ2-7	NA	NA	TGTGCCAGCAGACACAACCAAGAGCAGTACTTC	CASRHNQEQYF
TRBV25-1	TRBJ1-1	NA	many	TGTGCCAGCAGTGAAGGGGCGGGCGTGGGCACTGAAGCTTTCTTT	CASSEGAGVGTEAFF
TRBV20-1	TRBJ1-3	TRBD1	many	TGCAGTGCTAGAGATAGCAGGGGGGACACCATATATTTT	CSARDSRGDTIYF
TRBV2	TRBJ2-7	NA	many	TGTGCCAGCATTTCCGGGCTTTCCTACGAGCAGTACTTC	CASISGLSYEQYF
TRBV9	TRBJ2-6	TRBD1	many	TGTGCCAGCAGCGACAGGGGATTCTCTGGGGCCAACGTCCTGACTTTC	CASSDRGFSGANVLTF
TRBV29-1	TRBJ1-1	NA	many	TGCAGCGTAGAAAGTTCCGGGGAAACTGAAGCTTTCTTT	CSVESSGETEAFF
TRBV6-2/TRBV6-3	TRBJ1-1	NA	many	TGTGCCAGCTACTGGGGGCGGACCACTGAAGCTTTCTTT	CASYWGRTTEAFF
TRBV12-3/TRBV12-4	TRBJ2-7	TRBD1	many	TGTGCCAGCAGTTTAGCCGTCGGACAGGGTTACGAGCAGTACTTC	CASSLAVGQGYEQYF
TRBV7-2	TRBJ2-7	TRBD2	NA	TGTGCCAGCACCAGTAGTACAGCGGGGAGCTCCTACGAGCAGTACTTC	CASTSSTAGSSYEQYF
TRBV7-3	TRBJ2-1	NA	many	TGTGCCAGCAGCCGATTCGGGAGCGGCTCCTACAATGAGCAGTTCTTC	CASSRFGSGSYNEQFF
TRBV27	TRBJ2-1	TRBD2	many	TGTGCCAGCAGTTTAATCTCTGTAGCGGGGGGGTACTACAATGAGCAGTTCTTC	CASSLISVAGGYYNEQFF
TRBV12-3/TRBV12-4	TRBJ1-6	NA	NA	TGTGCCAGCAGTTTAAGGGAGTCCGTGAATTCACCCCTCCACTTT	CASSLRESVNSPLHF
TRBV19	TRBJ1-1	TRBD1	NA	TGTGCCACCCGGGACAGAACGATGAACACTGAAGCTTTCTTT	CATRDRTMNTEAFF
TRBV11-1	TRBJ2-5	NA	NA	TGTGGCAGCAGCTTAGAACCCCGACGGGGCAGGGAGGCCCAGTACTTC	CGSSLEPRRGREAQYF
TRBV7-9	TRBJ2-1	TRBD2	many	TGTGCCAGCAGCCCCCGCGGACTAGCGGGAGTATCCGATGAGCAGTTCTTC	CASSPRGLAGVSDEQFF
TRBV2	TRBJ1-4	NA	many	TGTGCCACCATTCGCTGGCCCGGGAGAGAAAAACTGTTTTTT	CATIRWPGREKLFF
TRBV5-4	TRBJ1-4	TRBD1	many	TGTGCCAGCACCTTCCGGGACAGGGGTGAAAAACTGTTTTTT	CASTFRDRGEKLFF